The present TCR beta chain was sequenced within a study of cytomegalovirus exposure and HLA in healthy donors. Looked up from germline, CDR1 is LGHNA and CDR2 is YNFKEQ. This CDR3 has 18 amino acids. Germline trimming cut 1 base from V and 4 bases from J; bases unmatched to any gene: 12. On this clone itself: Other DNA sequences of this sample code for an identical CDR3.

The study ran its PCR with 60 Vbeta and 13 Jbeta primers. Assay used: immunoSEQ multiplex PCR; TCRdb lists only in-frame clones, some missing. The sample table includes just under 80,000 clones. The chain carries TRBV4-2 and TRBJ2-3; TRBD2 matches at 9 bases. This clonotype originated in a man younger than 35 in good health and CMV-seropositive. Sequenced input: PBMCs. CDR3 nucleotide sequence: TGTGCCAGCAGCCAAGCGGTCGGCGGGGGGGCTCCCGCAGATACGCAGTATTTT. Its protein is CASSQAVGGGAPADTQYF.